Shown below are 12 T cell receptor beta chains from a single sample sequenced in a study of blood T cell repertoires in COVID-19. Produced via immunoSEQ multiplex PCR; TCRdb's table is partial and in-frame only. The sample includes approximately 200,000 clones, 85% of them seen just once. Sequencing was done on a sample of PBMCs or T cells enriched from blood (not recorded which). The receptors derive from a man in his forties who had recovered from COVID-19.

This chain connects TRBV11-3 to TRBJ2-1; 11 bases agree with TRBD2. The germline V gene encodes CDR1 SGHNT and CDR2 YENEEA. The V gene end was trimmed by 6 bases and the J gene end by 2 bases; junction bases not matched to a gene: 6. This CDR3 has 16 amino acids. The CDR3: CASSFSGRAAYNEQFF. CDR3 nucleotide sequence: TGTGCCAGCAGTTTTAGCGGGAGGGCGGCCTACAATGAGCAGTTCTTC.

This clone has a handful of counts. The rearrangement joins TRBV27 to TRBJ2-3; the D gene is possibly TRBD1 (5 bases). The CDR3 sequence is 14 residues long. Trimming shortened V by 6 bases and J by 3 bases, and 13 bases separated the two germline ends. Germline lookup yields CDR1 MNHEY and CDR2 SMNVEV (reference sequence). CDR3 loop: CASRVGRETDTQYF. CDR3 nucleotides: TGTGCCAGCAGGGTGGGCAGGGAAACAGATACGCAGTATTTT.

The chain has TRBV13 and TRBJ2-3; TRBD1 matches at 9 bases. With V trimmed by 4 bases and J by 2 bases, 4 bases remained unmatched. CDR3 length equals 15 residues. CDR1 is PRHDT and CDR2 is FYEKMQ in the germline V gene (reference sequence). This CDR3 is CASSSRDRATDTQYF. In nucleotides, the CDR3 is TGTGCCAGCAGCTCGAGGGACAGGGCCACAGATACGCAGTATTTT.

V and J are TRBV4-1 and TRBJ1-1; D uncertain. Trimming took off 3 bases at V and 0 bases at J, with 8 bases between the two ends. In germline, CDR1 is MGHRA, CDR2 YSYEKL. The CDR3 is made up of 14 amino acids. The CDR3 protein is CASSQRALNTEAFF. The CDR3, as DNA: TGCGCCAGCAGCCAGAGGGCCTTGAACACTGAAGCTTTCTTT.

The chain recombines TRBV27 with TRBJ2-3; TRBD1 matches at 8 bases. The CDR3 consists of 16 residues. The V gene end was trimmed by 5 bases and the J gene end by 0 bases; junction bases not matched to a gene: 7. CDR1 and CDR2 from the germline V gene are MNHEY and SMNVEV (reference sequence). CDR3 sequence: CASSRQGALSTDTQYF. CDR3 sequence (DNA): TGTGCCAGCAGTCGCCAGGGGGCCCTTAGCACAGATACGCAGTATTTT.

The chain uses TRBV5-5 and TRBJ2-7, with TRBD2 matching over 7 bases. CDR3 size: 14 residues. The ends lost 4 bases at V and 6 bases at J; junction bases unmatched: 10. Germline V gene sequence: CDR1 SGHKS, CDR2 YYEKEE (reference sequence). The CDR3 sequence: CASSDRDYTSEQYF. The CDR3 nucleotides are TGTGCCAGCAGCGACCGGGACTATACCAGCGAGCAGTACTTC. The whole variable domain, remainder taken from reference TRBV5-5 and TRBJ2-7, is DAGVTQSPTHLIKTRGQQVTLRCSPISGHKSVSWYQQVLGQGPQFIFQYYEKEERGRGNFPDRFSARQFPNYSSELNVNALLLGDSALYLCASSDRDYTSEQYFGPGTRLTVT.

The V and J genes are TRBV7-9 and TRBJ2-7, with 9 bases fitting TRBD1. The CDR3 covers 14 residues. Germline V gene data show CDR1 as SEHNR and CDR2 as FQNEAQ (reference sequence). With 1 base clipped from V and 2 bases from J, the junction kept 0 bases outside the gene matches. CDR3 in DNA: TGTGCCAGCAGCTTAGACAGGGGGCCCTACGAGCAGTACTTC. Its protein is CASSLDRGPYEQYF.

This clone was detected only once. V usage is TRBV27 and J usage is TRBJ1-2; 7 positions match TRBD1. CDR3 length equals 14 residues. V lost 8 bases and J lost 2; bases outside the gene matches: 8. The germline V gene has CDR1 MNHEY and CDR2 SMNVEV (reference sequence). The CDR3 reads CASLSGTANYGYTF. CDR3 DNA: TGTGCCAGCCTATCCGGGACAGCCAACTATGGCTACACCTTC.

The table lists this clone with a count of one. The chain has TRBV5-1 and TRBJ2-7, with 8 positions matching TRBD2. This CDR3 has 15 amino acids. The V and J ends lost 2 bases and 3 bases, in that order; junction bases with no gene match: 7. CDR1 and CDR2 from the germline V gene are SGHRS and YFSETQ. The CDR3 sequence is CASSFNGGENYEQYF. In DNA, the CDR3 is TGCGCCAGCAGCTTCAACGGGGGGGAGAACTACGAGCAGTACTTC.

J is TRBJ1-1 and V is TRBV27; no firm D call. The CDR3 is 13 amino acids. CDR1 and CDR2 (germline): MNHEY, SMNVEV (reference sequence). V lost 1 base and J 2 bases, leaving 5 bases between the germline ends. The CDR3 loop is CASSLYINTEAFF. CDR3 DNA sequence: TGTGCCAGCAGTTTATATATTAACACTGAAGCTTTCTTT.

The V call is TRBV28, the J call TRBJ1-4; maybe TRBD1 (5 bases). Germline assignment: CDR1 MDHEN and CDR2 SYDVKM. The CDR3 covers 17 residues. The germline V and J ends were trimmed by 5 bases and 0 bases, with 16 bases remaining between them. The CDR3 spells CASSPPDSSATNEKLFF. The CDR3 DNA reads as TGTGCCAGCAGTCCCCCCGACAGTTCTGCAACTAATGAAAAACTGTTTTTT.

The DNA for the CDR3 is TGCGCCAGCAGTGAGACAGGGTCCAATCAGCCCCAGCATTTT. This codes for CASSETGSNQPQHF. This chain uses TRBV10-2 with TRBJ1-5, with a possible D match to TRBD1 (6 bases). This CDR3 contains 14 residues. CDR1 and CDR2 (germline): WSHSY, SAAADI. Deletions cut 2 bases from V and 3 bases from J, with 8 bases between.